This T cell receptor beta chain was captured by sequencing in a study of cytomegalovirus exposure and HLA in healthy donors (dated by TCRdb to the late 2010s). About the full investigation: In an earlier analysis of about 560 of the donors, 276 Gb of sequence data and 90 million to 120 million unique TCR beta sequences from approximately 180 million T cells were reported. Using immunosequencing, the study profiled T cell repertoires from roughly 650 subjects and related those repertoires to cytomegalovirus serostatus. Besides the first cohort of 550 to 750 subjects, a separate validation cohort made up of over a hundred different subjects was used. Among some 410 genotyped donors of the cohort, an average of roughly 230,000 unique TCR beta nucleotide sequences was sequenced per donor, of which 15% to 20% were non-productive. Alongside the repertoire data, information on donor age, sex, ethnicity and CMV serostatus was compiled. The number of donors typed differed by locus, with roughly 629-640 for A, B, C, DRB1 and DQB1, roughly 550 for DQA1, 600 to 610 for DPA1, and roughly 450 for DPB1. To decide whether each TCR beta V gene segment behaved as functional or pseudogenic, an earlier analysis of 587 of the donors relied on high-throughput TCR beta sequencing. High-throughput TCR immunosequencing, statistical association of individual TCRs with disease status, and machine learning were combined to predict cytomegalovirus infection status. The study aimed to test whether cataloging public T cell receptors could reveal signatures of past pathogen exposure. An early release covering more than 500 HLA-typed donors comprised approximately 300 gigabases of sequencing data and 65 million to 100 million unique TCR sequences. In a later genetic analysis, genome-wide SNP genotypes for about 65% of the roughly 670 donors were used, and that subset was treated as a discovery cohort. All discovery cohort repertoires had been generated on a single sequencing platform. Rather than drawing on any new phenotypic data, the later analysis identified candidate immune exposures from TCR beta sequences and the way those sequences occurred across donors. Because of strong linkage in the cohort, roughly five DR-DQ haplotypes were treated as single units for association and clustering. The genetic ancestry cluster associated with self-reported Caucasian donors included over 65% of the approximately 400 genotyped donors. Class I and class II HLA loci were covered by the typing at four-digit resolution. In a later analysis, previously published TCR beta repertoires from some 640 donors were re-analyzed and high-resolution HLA genotyping was added so that TCR occurrence patterns could be studied. Broader findings and caveats from the paper: A group of highly shared sequence variants was considered likely to be a technical artifact of the sequencing pipeline. Sequencing depth was assumed to be roughly uniform across donors in the presence/absence analyses, though that assumption may not hold. According to a later analysis, parvovirus B19, influenza, CMV and Epstein-Barr virus appeared linked to several top co-occurrence clusters. According to a later analysis, TCR association rates differed among HLA loci, with DRB1 alleles showing the most associated TCRs and HLA-C alleles showing the fewest. A further reported finding was that TCR beta sequences accurately predicted the HLA-A and HLA-B alleles for most subjects in the first cohort. In this cohort, only TCR beta chains were sequenced, and detectable features were limited by the absence of alpha or paired-chain data. Assigning TCR associations to individual alleles was difficult when HLA alleles, especially DR and DQ, strongly co-occurred. It was suggested by the authors that the approach could potentially be generalized to other disease states and immunological phenotypes. In the study, about 150 TCR beta chains were listed as associated with cytomegalovirus. CMV serostatus was the only immune exposure information available for the cohort. Compared with equally common non-associated chains, HLA-associated TCR beta chains in a later analysis were more clonally expanded and had lower generation probabilities. At a false discovery rate of 0.05, a later analysis linked under 20,000 TCR beta sequences to specific HLA alleles. Most TCR sequences were observed very rarely across donors, whereas some public TCRs were present in many individuals. According to a later genetic analysis, donors in an Asian-associated ancestry cluster had fewer N-insertions in productive TCRs than the roughly 700-donor mean. In both the original and validation cohorts, the classifier was reported to diagnose cytomegalovirus status with high specificity and sensitivity. A few of the identified cytomegalovirus-associated TCR beta chains were confirmed in vitro to be specific for cytomegalovirus antigens. Correlated functional status among segregating V segments might reflect linkage disequilibrium, but an unknown experimental factor could not be ruled out. In an earlier analysis of 450 to 750 of the donors, most TCR beta V segments appeared in productive rearrangements about 90% or about 30% of the time, broadly matching IMGT annotations. In a later genetic analysis, a missense DCLRE1C variant was associated with V-gene and J-gene trimming of TCR beta chains, and the association was replicated in an independent cohort. According to a later analysis, most CMV-associated TCR beta chains appeared to be HLA-restricted, and the HLA associations seemed to be driven largely by CMV exposure. Some IMGT-functional V segments, including TRBV6-2 and TRBV6-3, could not be told apart with the 87-base-pair reads, so those segments were excluded. The earlier analysis of nearly 600 of the donors excluded some 15 rarely observed V segments, including chromosome 9 orphons, because counts were too low. Because some donors lacked HLA typing at each locus, the association tests relied only on the typed subset.

Turning to this clone: Its binding antigen is unknown. No much larger clone exists at a distance of one base, and base qualities are not known.

Its CDR3 holds 14 amino acids, cysteine through phenylalanine. The DNA shown is the 42-base CDR3, in frame from base 1. CDR1 is given as SGDLS and CDR2 as YYNGEE, both from the germline V gene. Here V drops 4 bases and J drops 8 bases, and the junction holds 8 bases not matched to any gene. Libraries were prepared through the immunoSEQ multiplex PCR assay. For the multiplex PCR, a mixture combining 60 forward primers for TCR Vbeta segments and 13 reverse primers for TCR Jbeta segments was used. The CDR3 region of rearranged TCR beta genes was amplified from genomic DNA with a multiplex PCR assay. The Illumina HiSeq System was used to sequence the amplified TCR beta libraries as 87-base-pair reads. The original pipeline was this. A later analysis tallied roughly 78 million unique TCR beta chains across the 666 repertoires, and 10 million to 11 million of those chains were shared by two or more donors. To remove PCR and sequencing errors, raw reads were error-corrected and collapsed into unique sequences using a nearest-neighbor algorithm that merged closely related sequences. V, D and J gene segments were assigned by aligning CDR3 sequences to IMGT reference sequences. For a sequence to be retained, a match of at least six nucleotides was required to both a V gene segment and a J gene segment. A rearrangement counted as productive if the CDR3 had no stop codons and remained in frame with V and J, and every other rearrangement counted as non-productive. CDR3 was defined by IMGT convention, running from the second conserved V-encoded cysteine to the conserved J-encoded phenylalanine. In an earlier analysis of 587 of the donors, sequences lacking an unambiguous match to a single V gene segment were excluded. An earlier analysis of over 450 of the donors classified V segments as functional when productive rearrangements were above 56.7% and as segregating when the standard deviation between donors was above 5%. To diagnose cytomegalovirus status from the catalog of TCR beta chain sequences, a statistical classification framework was built. In a later analysis, TCR nucleotide sequences were compared against IMGT/GENE-DB human TR gene sequences so that V and J genes could be assigned. The TCRdist pipeline was used in a later analysis to assign CDR3 sequences and most-parsimonious VDJ recombination scenarios. A later analysis defined each TCR beta chain by its CDR3 amino acid sequence plus V-gene family, and excluded reads lacking a unique V-gene family. A later analysis removed nearly 600 highly shared, low-generation-probability nucleotide sequences to deal with suspected cross-contamination and a sequencing artifact. In a later analysis, a clonal expansion index for each public chain was calculated from normalized within-repertoire ranks of inferred template counts. In a later analysis, generation probabilities were computed with a VDJ recombination model fitted to out-of-frame rearrangements, and the resulting probabilities were checked against IGoR. Hypergeometric tests were used in a later analysis to score TCR-TCR, TCR-HLA and TCR-CMV co-occurrence, with a repertoire-size bias correction applied to the TCR pairs. A later analysis estimated false discovery rates by permuting HLA or CMV assignments 20 times. A later analysis grouped co-occurring TCRs with DBSCAN, adding TCRdist sequence similarity when clustering within HLA-allele-positive subsets. For co-occurrence clustering, repertoires with fewer than 30,000 or more than 120,000 public chains were excluded, along with about five repertoires with anomalous nucleotide sharing. This is the immuneACCESS table as TCRdb keeps it, with only in-frame sequences that have V and J called. A part of the clones is gone; compared with another copy, unresolved V genes explain less than half, and the rest is unexplained. Clonal size and the V and J genes are those of that table, whereas D and trimming came from the DNA. Counted in this sample were some 120,000 clones; 70% to 85% of them appeared once. The ten largest clones represent about 1.7% of the sample.

The cohort comprised hundreds of healthy bone marrow donors. At the time of sampling, every cohort member was nominally healthy, though immune exposures that went unrecorded were likely present. The donor was CMV seronegative and was included in the group of 352 seronegative cohort members. Every donor gave a peripheral blood sample, and the peripheral blood mononuclear cells from that sample were used for TCR beta sequencing. The Qiagen DNeasy Blood Extraction Kit was used to extract genomic DNA from the blood cell samples. This clonotype was sampled from a young man in good health and CMV-seronegative. Recombination connected TRBV9 to TRBJ2-1, with 8 bases in between that match TRBD2. The specimen was PBMCs. The CDR3 protein sequence reads: CASSLGGAWDEQFF. The nucleotides are TGTGCCAGCAGCCTCGGGGGGGCGTGGGATGAGCAGTTCTTC.